The source of this T cell receptor beta chain is a study of identical twins. Template switching added a universal primer site, and cDNA bore unique molecular identifiers. Via MiXCR, TCRdb re-called the 5' RACE reads, giving one row per CDR3 protein. The sample consists of over 200,000 distinct CDR3 sequences, over 9.5% of them appearing once. The CDR3 runs to 15 residues. The germline V gene has CDR1 SGHDT and CDR2 YYEEEE. The germline V and J ends were trimmed by 5 bases and 6 bases, with 17 bases remaining between them. This clonotype was detected a few times. Sequenced: memory T cells sorted from blood. The receptor was derived from a man aged 45-65 years in good health. This sequence joins TRBV5-6 and TRBJ2-2; D assignment may be TRBD1 or TRBD2 (5 bases each). The CDR3 DNA sequence: TGTGCCAGCAGACTGGGACCGATCGGACCCGGGGAGCTGTTTTTT. This encodes CASRLGPIGPGELFF.